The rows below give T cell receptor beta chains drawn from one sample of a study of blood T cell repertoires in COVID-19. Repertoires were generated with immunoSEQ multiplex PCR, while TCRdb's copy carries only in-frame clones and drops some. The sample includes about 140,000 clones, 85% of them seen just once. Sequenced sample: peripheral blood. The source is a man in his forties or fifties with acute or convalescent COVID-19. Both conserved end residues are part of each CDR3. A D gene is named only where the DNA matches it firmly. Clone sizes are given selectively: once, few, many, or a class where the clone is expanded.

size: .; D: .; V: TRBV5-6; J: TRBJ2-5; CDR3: CASNPVSQETQYF; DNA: TGTGCCAGCAACCCAGTATCTCAAGAGACCCAGTACTTC
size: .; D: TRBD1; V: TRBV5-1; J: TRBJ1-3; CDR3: CASSRGGTGKGNTIYF; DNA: TGCGCCAGCAGCAGGGGAGGGACAGGGAAAGGAAACACCATATATTTT
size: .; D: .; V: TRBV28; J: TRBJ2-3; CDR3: CASSEGVADTQYF; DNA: TGTGCCAGCAGTGAGGGGGTTGCAGATACGCAGTATTTT
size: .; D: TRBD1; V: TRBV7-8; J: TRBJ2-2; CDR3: CASSPPHRTRDRGSGELFF; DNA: TGTGCCAGCAGCCCGCCCCATCGAACCCGGGACAGGGGGTCCGGGGAGCTGTTTTTT
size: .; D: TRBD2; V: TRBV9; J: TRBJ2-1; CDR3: CASSVSSGRYNEQFF; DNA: TGTGCCAGCAGCGTCTCAAGCGGGAGATACAATGAGCAGTTCTTC
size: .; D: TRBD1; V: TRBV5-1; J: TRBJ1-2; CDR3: CASSSPTGADNYGYTF; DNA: TGCGCCAGCAGCTCCCCGACAGGGGCAGATAACTATGGCTACACCTTC
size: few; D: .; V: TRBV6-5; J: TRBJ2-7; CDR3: CASSYSLGGEQYF; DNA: TGTGCCAGCAGTTACTCCCTAGGAGGAGAGCAGTACTTC
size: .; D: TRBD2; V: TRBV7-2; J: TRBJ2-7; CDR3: CASSSVPGTSSYYEQYF; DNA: TGTGCCAGCAGCTCAGTACCCGGGACTAGCAGTTATTACGAGCAGTACTTC
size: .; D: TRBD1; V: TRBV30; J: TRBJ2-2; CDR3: CAWNRGNTGELFF; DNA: TGTGCCTGGAACAGGGGAAACACCGGGGAGCTGTTTTTT
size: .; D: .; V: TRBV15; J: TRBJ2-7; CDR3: CATSVGGASYEQYF; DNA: TGTGCCACCAGCGTTGGGGGCGCGTCCTACGAGCAGTACTTC
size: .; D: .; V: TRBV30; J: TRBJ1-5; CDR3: CAWSVTGGNQPQHF; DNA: TGTGCCTGGAGTGTAACGGGGGGCAATCAGCCCCAGCATTTT
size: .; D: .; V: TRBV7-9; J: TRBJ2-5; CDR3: CASSSYYSGETQYF; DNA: TGTGCCAGCAGTTCATACTATAGCGGAGAGACCCAGTACTTC
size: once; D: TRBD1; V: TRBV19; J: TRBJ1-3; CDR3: CASSKLGRGLGHTIYF; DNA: TGTGCCAGTAGTAAGTTGGGCAGGGGGCTAGGGCACACCATATATTTT
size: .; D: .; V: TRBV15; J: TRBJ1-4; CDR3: CATSRFSSTTNEKLFF; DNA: TGTGCCACCAGCCGGTTCAGTAGCACAACTAATGAAAAACTGTTTTTT
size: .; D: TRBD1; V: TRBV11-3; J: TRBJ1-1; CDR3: CASSRGTVPGRNTEAFF; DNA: TGTGCCAGCAGCCGAGGGACAGTACCCGGCCGCAACACTGAAGCTTTCTTT
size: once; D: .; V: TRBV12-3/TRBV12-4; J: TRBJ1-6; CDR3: CASSFVDSPLHF; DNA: TGTGCCAGCAGTTTTGTCGATTCACCCCTCCACTTT
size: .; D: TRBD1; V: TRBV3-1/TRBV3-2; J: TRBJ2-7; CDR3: CASHRTGIDYEQYF; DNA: TGTGCCAGCCATCGGACAGGGATAGACTACGAGCAGTACTTC
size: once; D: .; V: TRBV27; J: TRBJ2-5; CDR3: CASSFITEETQYF; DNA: TGTGCCAGCAGTTTCATAACTGAGGAGACCCAGTACTTC
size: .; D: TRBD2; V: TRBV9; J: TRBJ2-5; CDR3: CASSVAPRSLGSGEVETQYF; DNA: TGTGCCAGCAGCGTAGCACCCAGATCCTTGGGTAGCGGGGAGGTGGAGACCCAGTACTTC
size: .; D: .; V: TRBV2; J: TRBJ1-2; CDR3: CASRDGDNYGYTF; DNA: TGTGCCAGCAGGGACGGGGATAACTATGGCTACACCTTC
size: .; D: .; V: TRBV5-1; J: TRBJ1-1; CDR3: CASSLAYKNTEAFF; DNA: TGCGCCAGCAGCTTGGCTTACAAGAACACTGAAGCTTTCTTT
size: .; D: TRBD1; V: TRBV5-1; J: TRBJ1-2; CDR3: CASRRTGGEGDYGYTF; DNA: TGCGCCAGCAGAAGGACAGGGGGCGAAGGTGACTATGGCTACACCTTC
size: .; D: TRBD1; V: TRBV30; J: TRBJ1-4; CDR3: CACGGQGSNEKLFF; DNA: TGTGCCTGCGGGGGACAGGGGAGTAATGAAAAACTGTTTTTT
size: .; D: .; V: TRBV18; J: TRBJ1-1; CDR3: CASSPAGDIGFF; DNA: TGTGCCAGCTCACCCGCGGGAGACATCGGTTTCTTT
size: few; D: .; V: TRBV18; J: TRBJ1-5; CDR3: CASSPGGGQPQHF; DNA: TGTGCCAGCTCTCCCGGGGGGGGTCAGCCCCAGCATTTT
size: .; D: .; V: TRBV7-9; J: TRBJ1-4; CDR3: CASSLALNEKLFF; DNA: TGTGCCAGCAGCTTAGCGCTAAATGAAAAACTGTTTTTT
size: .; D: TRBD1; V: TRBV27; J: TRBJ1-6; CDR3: CASSLGQASSSYNSPLHF; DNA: TGTGCCAGCAGTTTAGGACAGGCTTCGAGCTCCTATAATTCACCCCTCCACTTT
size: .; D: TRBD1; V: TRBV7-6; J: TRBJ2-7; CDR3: CASSPGQGKAYEQYF; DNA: TGTGCCAGCAGCCCCGGACAGGGAAAGGCCTACGAGCAGTACTTC
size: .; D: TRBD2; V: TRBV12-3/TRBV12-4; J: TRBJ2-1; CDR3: CAGGAGGINEQFF; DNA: TGTGCCGGGGGGGCGGGAGGCATAAATGAGCAGTTCTTC
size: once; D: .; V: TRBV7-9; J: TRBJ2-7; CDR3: CASSLVNRNSYEQYF; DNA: TGTGCCAGCAGCTTAGTGAACAGGAACTCCTACGAGCAGTACTTC
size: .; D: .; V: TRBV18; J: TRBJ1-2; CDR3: CASSPPGRGSYYGYTF; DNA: TGTGCCAGCTCACCCCCCGGGAGGGGGAGTTACTATGGCTACACCTTC
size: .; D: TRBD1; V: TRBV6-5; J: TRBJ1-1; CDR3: CASSQTGDNTEAFF; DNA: TGTGCCAGCAGCCAGACAGGGGATAACACTGAAGCTTTCTTT
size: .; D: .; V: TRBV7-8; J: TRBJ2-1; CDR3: CASSSFRGARGGSYNEQFF; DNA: TGTGCCAGCAGCTCCTTTCGGGGGGCCAGGGGCGGCTCCTACAATGAGCAGTTCTTC
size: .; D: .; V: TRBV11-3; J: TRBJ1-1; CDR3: CASSAPWQLVPEAFF; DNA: TGTGCCAGCAGCGCCCCGTGGCAGCTAGTCCCTGAAGCTTTCTTT
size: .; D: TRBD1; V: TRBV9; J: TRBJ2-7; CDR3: CASSTRDRGSYEQYF; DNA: TGTGCCAGCAGCACCCGGGACAGGGGCTCCTACGAGCAGTACTTC
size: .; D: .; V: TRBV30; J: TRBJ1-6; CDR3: CAWSVGIRSYNSPLHF; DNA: TGTGCCTGGAGTGTCGGGATTCGTTCCTATAATTCACCCCTCCACTTT
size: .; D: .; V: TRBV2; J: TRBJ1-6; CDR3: CASSPGGSYNSPLHF; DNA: TGTGCCAGCAGCCCCGGAGGCTCCTATAATTCACCCCTCCACTTT
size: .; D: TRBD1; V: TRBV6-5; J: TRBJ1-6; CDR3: CASNTGDESSPLHF; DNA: TGTGCCAGCAATACAGGGGACGAGAGTTCACCCCTCCACTTT
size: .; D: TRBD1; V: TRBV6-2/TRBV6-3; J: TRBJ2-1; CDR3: CASNPGQTPSGQFF; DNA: TGTGCCAGCAACCCGGGACAGACTCCTTCTGGGCAGTTCTTC
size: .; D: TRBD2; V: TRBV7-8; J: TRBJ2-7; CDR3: CASTPEGGGIYEQYF; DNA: TGTGCCAGCACCCCCGAGGGCGGGGGGATCTACGAGCAGTACTTC
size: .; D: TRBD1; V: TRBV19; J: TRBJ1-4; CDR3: CASRFLGGGEKLFF; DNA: TGTGCCAGTAGGTTCTTAGGGGGCGGTGAAAAACTGTTTTTT
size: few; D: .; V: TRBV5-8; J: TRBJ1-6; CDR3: CASSLSGVGSPLHF; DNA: TGTGCCAGCAGCTTGTCAGGGGTTGGCTCACCCCTCCACTTT
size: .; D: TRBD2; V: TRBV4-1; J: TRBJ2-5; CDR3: CASSQELLAGPRTQYF; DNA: TGCGCCAGCAGCCAAGAGTTACTAGCGGGCCCGCGGACCCAGTACTTC
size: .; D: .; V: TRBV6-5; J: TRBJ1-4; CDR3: CATDSQGLPNEKLFF; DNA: TGTGCCACCGACTCACAGGGTTTACCTAATGAAAAACTGTTTTTT
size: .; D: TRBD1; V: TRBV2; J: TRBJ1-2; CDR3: CATSPPTGNYGYTF; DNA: TGTGCCACCTCACCCCCGACAGGGAACTATGGCTACACCTTC
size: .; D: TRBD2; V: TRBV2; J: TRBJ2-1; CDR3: CASTPGLTSYNEQFF; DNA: TGTGCCAGCACTCCGGGACTAACCTCCTACAATGAGCAGTTCTTC
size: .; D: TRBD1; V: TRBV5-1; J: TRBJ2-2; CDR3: CASSLTGARSNTGELFF; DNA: TGCGCCAGCAGCTTGACAGGGGCCCGATCGAACACCGGGGAGCTGTTTTTT
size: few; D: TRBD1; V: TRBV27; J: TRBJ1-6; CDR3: CASSLGQRSSPLHF; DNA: TGTGCCAGCAGCTTGGGACAGAGGAGTTCACCCCTCCACTTT
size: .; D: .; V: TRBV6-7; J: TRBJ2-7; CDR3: CASSYSPFKTGPSYEQYF; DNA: TGTGCCAGCAGTTACTCCCCCTTCAAAACAGGGCCCTCCTACGAGCAGTACTTC
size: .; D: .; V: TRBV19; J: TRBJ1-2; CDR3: CAARVPNYGYTF; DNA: TGTGCCGCCAGGGTACCTAACTATGGCTACACCTTC
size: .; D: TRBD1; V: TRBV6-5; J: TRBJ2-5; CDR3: CASSDRERQETQYF; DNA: TGTGCCAGCTCGGACAGGGAAAGGCAAGAGACCCAGTACTTC
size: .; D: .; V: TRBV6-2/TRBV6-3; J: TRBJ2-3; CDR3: CASSYSVAELTDTQYF; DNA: TGTGCCAGCAGTTACTCGGTAGCGGAGCTCACAGATACGCAGTATTTT
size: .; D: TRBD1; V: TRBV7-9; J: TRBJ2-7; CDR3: CASNDRDRPYEQYF; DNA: TGTGCCAGCAACGACCGGGACAGGCCCTACGAGCAGTACTTC